The 21 T cell receptor beta chains reported below all come from one sample, sequenced in a study of a mutant IDH1 vaccine in newly diagnosed glioma. The table came from immunoSEQ multiplex PCR; TCRdb's copy has only in-frame clones and leaves some out. The top ten hold roughly 14% of the sample, which has just over 65,000 clones, under 90% seen once. These receptors have no known antigen. Time point defined: week 23, last vaccination. In the vaccine, a single dose held 300 ug of the mutant IDH1 20-mer peptide, along with topical imiquimod. The sample was PBMCs, taken from a glioma patient whose treatment included an IDH1 peptide vaccine. Receptor source: a man between 18 and 29 years old with glioma.

This clone showed up just a few times. The genes are TRBV19 and TRBJ1-5; 8 bases are a match to TRBD1. This CDR3 comprises 15 residues. Germline V gives CDR1 LNHDA, CDR2 SQIVND (reference sequence). Losses at the gene ends were 5 bases for V and 4 bases for J; bases not matched to a gene: 7. CDR3 in amino acids: CASSPPTGANQPQHF. DNA of the CDR3: TGTGCCAGTAGTCCTCCGACAGGGGCTAATCAGCCCCAGCATTTT.

The genes are TRBV6-1 and TRBJ1-3; no firm D call. The CDR3 consists of 15 residues. CDR1 is MNHNS and CDR2 is SASEGT in the germline V gene. The V and J ends lost 4 bases and 4 bases respectively, with 14 bases between them. CDR3 in amino acids: CASSATILSGNTIYF. CDR3 sequence (DNA): TGTGCCAGCAGTGCAACGATTTTGTCCGGAAACACCATATATTTT.

The rearrangement uses TRBV28 and TRBJ2-7; 8 nucleotides agree with TRBD1. CDR3 length equals 14 residues. V gave up 3 bases and J gave up 3 bases; unmatched junction bases: 4. Germline V CDR1 and CDR2: MDHEN, SYDVKM. CDR3 coding DNA: TGTGCCAGCAGTTTCGGGACAGGTGACTACGAGCAGTACTTC. This gives the protein CASSFGTGDYEQYF.

The rearrangement uses TRBV27 and TRBJ1-2; D is possibly TRBD1 (5 bases). There are 15 residues in the CDR3. V dropped 2 bases and J dropped 5 bases, with 15 bases sitting between them. CDR1 and CDR2 from the germline V gene are MNHEY and SMNVEV (reference sequence). The CDR3 loop is CASSLVSGSLYGYTF. The CDR3 DNA is TGTGCCAGCAGTTTAGTGTCAGGGTCCCTGTATGGCTACACCTTC.

This clone was detected only once. The chain recombines TRBV4-3 with TRBJ1-5; TRBD1 agrees at 7 bases. Germline lookup yields CDR1 LGHNA and CDR2 YSLEER. Trimming at V came to 0 bases and at J to 0 bases, leaving 11 bases not matched to a gene. The CDR3 runs to 19 residues. CDR3 nucleotide sequence: TGCGCCAGCAGCCAAGATCCTCGAGGGGGCAGGGATAGCAATCAGCCCCAGCATTTT. Its protein is CASSQDPRGGRDSNQPQHF.

V gene TRBV28 combines with J gene TRBJ1-5, with 9 bases lining up with TRBD1. From germline, CDR1 is MDHEN and CDR2 SYDVKM. After removal of 6 bases from V and 9 bases from J, the junction contained 12 bases not matched to a gene. This CDR3 region has 15 residues. CDR3: CASSKTGGGKTPQHF. CDR3 DNA: TGTGCCAGCAGCAAAACAGGGGGCGGGAAGACGCCCCAGCATTTT.

The CDR3 spells CASSGTGGLYGYTF. The CDR3, as DNA: TGTGCCAGCAGTGGGACAGGGGGCCTCTATGGCTACACCTTC. This rearrangement joins TRBV6-1 to TRBJ1-2; 11 bases line up with TRBD1. V gave up 4 bases and J gave up 4 bases; unmatched junction bases: 2. This CDR3 is 14 amino acids long. CDR1 is MNHNS and CDR2 is SASEGT in the germline V gene.

This clone has just one count. The J gene is TRBJ1-1, the V gene TRBV27, with unresolved D. This CDR3 is built from 15 residues. V was clipped by 6 bases and J by 1 base, with 15 bases between them. Germline CDR1 reads MNHEY; CDR2 reads SMNVEV (reference sequence). The CDR3 DNA is TGTGCCAGCAGCCGGGGAACAGTGGGGAACACTGAAGCTTTCTTT. Its translation: CASSRGTVGNTEAFF.

The chain combines TRBV11-2 with TRBJ1-2; the D gene is possibly TRBD1 (6 bases). Germline lookup yields CDR1 SGHAT and CDR2 FQNNGV. The CDR3 runs to 15 residues. V was shortened by 0 bases and J by 4 bases, with 12 bases between the two germline ends. CDR3 in DNA: TGTGCCAGCAGCTTAGAACAGGGAGGGGGCTATGGCTACACCTTC. This codes for CASSLEQGGGYGYTF.

The rearrangement uses TRBV29-1 and TRBJ1-1; D is uncertain. Trimming shortened V by 5 bases and J by 0 bases, and 10 bases separated the two germline ends. From germline, CDR1 is SQVTM and CDR2 ANQGSEA. This CDR3 has 13 residues. CDR3 protein: CSVSGRMNTEAFF. The CDR3 DNA reads as TGCAGCGTTAGTGGACGGATGAACACTGAAGCTTTCTTT.

J is TRBJ2-1 and V is TRBV5-1; D might be TRBD1 or TRBD2, each matching 5 bases. Trimming removed 4 bases from V and 4 bases from J, with 15 bases in between. CDR1 SGHRS and CDR2 YFSETQ come from the germline V gene. The CDR3 runs to 15 residues. The CDR3 spells CASSVEGTAYNEQFF. CDR3 DNA: TGCGCCAGCAGCGTCGAGGGGACCGCGTACAATGAGCAGTTCTTC. Full variable domain (remainder filled in from reference TRBV5-1 and TRBJ2-1): KAGVTQTPRYLIKTRGQQVTLSCSPISGHRSVSWYQQTPGQGLQFLFEYFSETQRNKGNFPGRFSGRQFSNSRSEMNVSTLELGDSALYLCASSVEGTAYNEQFFGPGTRLTVL.

Details on this clone: A junction boundary mismatches the germline segment, possibly from a read error. The rearrangement uses TRBV6-6 and TRBJ2-7, with 10 bases matching TRBD2. Germline assignment: CDR1 MNHNY and CDR2 SVGAGI (reference sequence). The CDR3 covers 12 residues. The CDR3 loop is CASSHFPGLAFF. In DNA, the CDR3 is TGTGCCAGCAGCCACTTCCCGGGACTAGCGTTCTTC.

This chain connects TRBV2 to TRBJ1-4; 10 nucleotides agree with TRBD1. The CDR3 consists of 15 residues. After removal of 6 bases from V and 5 bases from J, the junction contained 6 bases not matched to a gene. Germline CDR1 SNHLY, CDR2 FYNNEI. The CDR3 sequence is CASRGTGVTNEKLFF. CDR3 bases: TGTGCCAGCAGGGGGACAGGGGTAACCAATGAAAAACTGTTTTTT.

The chain is built from TRBV13 and TRBJ2-6; D is unresolved. CDR1 and CDR2 from the germline V gene are PRHDT and FYEKMQ (reference sequence). With 7 bases removed from V and 0 bases from J, the gap between germline ends came to 4 bases. CDR3 size: 13 residues. CDR3 nucleotide sequence: TGTGCCAGCAAGCCCTCTGGGGCCAACGTCCTGACTTTC. Translation gives CASKPSGANVLTF.

The chain uses TRBV9 and TRBJ2-3, with 10 bases that match TRBD2. Trimming removed 0 bases from V and 4 bases from J; junction bases left unmatched: 2. This CDR3 has 15 amino acids. CDR1 SGDLS and CDR2 YYNGEE come from the germline V gene. CDR3: CASSVVSGGADTQYF. The CDR3 DNA reads as TGTGCCAGCAGCGTAGTCAGCGGGGGGGCAGATACGCAGTATTTT.

The chain joins TRBV30 to TRBJ1-1; no reliable D call. The CDR3 extends over 13 amino acids. The germline gives CDR1 GTSNPN, CDR2 SVGIG (reference sequence). V was clipped by 0 bases and J by 3 bases, with 8 bases between them. This CDR3 is CAWSVQEDTEAFF. The CDR3 nucleotides read TGTGCCTGGAGTGTACAAGAGGACACTGAAGCTTTCTTT.

The chain is built from TRBV28 and TRBJ1-5; D uncertain. The CDR3 length is 16 residues. CDR1 MDHEN and CDR2 SYDVKM come from the germline V gene. V dropped 6 bases and J dropped 0 bases, with 15 bases sitting between them. The CDR3 loop is CASSLVRGNSNQPQHF. The DNA of the CDR3 is TGTGCCAGCAGCCTCGTCCGGGGTAATAGCAATCAGCCCCAGCATTTT.

This clone was found a few times. The chain joins TRBV7-9 to TRBJ1-1; D remains unclear. Germline V gene sequence: CDR1 SEHNR, CDR2 FQNEAQ (reference sequence). The CDR3 loop spans 15 amino acids. Trimming cost V 7 bases and J 0 bases, with 15 bases left between them. CDR3 nucleotides: TGTGCCAGCAACCCCCGTGCCGGGGTGAACACTGAAGCTTTCTTT. It codes for CASNPRAGVNTEAFF.

The chain couples TRBV5-1 to TRBJ1-1, with D unresolved. The CDR3 has 16 amino acids. The germline CDR1 and CDR2 sequences are SGHRS and YFSETQ. Trimming stripped 1 base from V and 0 bases from J, with 13 bases between. CDR3 DNA: TGCGCCAGCAGCTTGAGGAGCGGGGAGATGAACACTGAAGCTTTCTTT. Amino acid sequence: CASSLRSGEMNTEAFF.

This rearrangement joins TRBV5-5 to TRBJ2-1, with TRBD2 matching 9 bases. Germline assignment: CDR1 SGHKS and CDR2 YYEKEE (reference sequence). V shed 4 bases and J 11 bases; nucleotides not matched to a gene: 7. CDR3 length: 13 amino acids. The CDR3: CASSPFGLAQQFF. Here the CDR3 DNA reads TGTGCCAGCAGCCCTTTCGGACTAGCGCAGCAGTTCTTC. The variable domain in full, completed from reference TRBV5-5 and TRBJ2-1, reads DAGVTQSPTHLIKTRGQQVTLRCSPISGHKSVSWYQQVLGQGPQFIFQYYEKEERGRGNFPDRFSARQFPNYSSELNVNALLLGDSALYLCASSPFGLAQQFFGPGTRLTVL.

This clone was seen only a few times. The chain is built from TRBV19 and TRBJ1-1; 11 positions match TRBD1. After removal of 3 bases from V and 8 bases from J, the junction contained 8 bases not matched to a gene. Per germline, CDR1 LNHDA and CDR2 SQIVND (reference sequence). This CDR3 is built from 15 residues. The DNA of the CDR3 is TGTGCCAGTAGTATCCCCGGACAGGGGGCAGTGGAAGCTTTCTTT. This gives the protein CASSIPGQGAVEAFF.